These T cell receptor beta chains were read from a single sample in a study of CD8 T cells in Susac syndrome. TCRdb re-called the immunoSEQ multiplex PCR reads with MiXCR, one entry per CDR3 protein. The table has 110,000 to 150,000 distinct CDR3 sequences, around 95% seen once. The sample comprised CD4+ T cells from PBMCs. Receptors originate from a human donor with Susac syndrome. The conserved cysteine and the conserved F or W are not part of the CDR3 here. The order of the fields is J gene, V gene, CDR3 protein.

j_call: TRBJ2-2
v_call: TRBV11-2
cdr3_aa: ASRLFSANTGELF

j_call: TRBJ2-5
v_call: TRBV20-1
cdr3_aa: SARKTSGDQETQY

j_call: TRBJ2-7
v_call: TRBV9
cdr3_aa: ASSVSQRSYEQY

j_call: TRBJ2-6
v_call: TRBV19
cdr3_aa: ASTGTGANVLT

j_call: TRBJ2-7
v_call: TRBV28
cdr3_aa: ASSLQAFYEQY

j_call: TRBJ1-4
v_call: TRBV12-3/TRBV12-4
cdr3_aa: ASRLAGLNEKLF

j_call: TRBJ2-3
v_call: TRBV21-1
cdr3_aa: ASSLGGGKMADTQY

j_call: TRBJ1-1
v_call: TRBV5-1
cdr3_aa: ASSPGSTRTNTEAF

j_call: TRBJ1-2
v_call: TRBV12-3/TRBV12-4
cdr3_aa: ASSLWQGRYT

j_call: TRBJ1-5
v_call: TRBV3-1
cdr3_aa: ASSQAVNQPQH

j_call: TRBJ2-5
v_call: TRBV5-1
cdr3_aa: ASSLPREETQY

j_call: TRBJ2-1
v_call: TRBV20-1
cdr3_aa: SVREGSGSGSEQF

j_call: TRBJ1-1
v_call: TRBV19
cdr3_aa: ASSIEGAEAF

j_call: TRBJ2-1
v_call: TRBV11-2
cdr3_aa: ASSRDRDNEQF

j_call: TRBJ2-6
v_call: TRBV7-2
cdr3_aa: ASSPLGANVLT

j_call: TRBJ2-1
v_call: TRBV9
cdr3_aa: ASSVGTSGRAGEQF

j_call: TRBJ2-7
v_call: TRBV12-3/TRBV12-4
cdr3_aa: ASSPTGKAEQY

j_call: TRBJ2-7
v_call: TRBV28
cdr3_aa: ASSSWGGNTYEQY

j_call: TRBJ2-3
v_call: TRBV20-1
cdr3_aa: SAPRGDTQY

j_call: TRBJ2-7
v_call: TRBV5-1
cdr3_aa: ASSALWERLEQY

j_call: TRBJ2-5
v_call: TRBV20-1
cdr3_aa: SAPSGPQETQY

j_call: TRBJ1-6
v_call: TRBV5-4
cdr3_aa: ASQTADRPNLH

j_call: TRBJ2-7
v_call: TRBV20-1
cdr3_aa: SARIRLAGGPGEQY

j_call: TRBJ2-5
v_call: TRBV5-6
cdr3_aa: ASSLAGGATETQY

j_call: TRBJ1-5
v_call: TRBV14
cdr3_aa: ASSQGAGAPQH

j_call: TRBJ2-3
v_call: TRBV4-2
cdr3_aa: ASSQGSAGGETDTQY

j_call: TRBJ2-2
v_call: TRBV28
cdr3_aa: ASITSGTNTGELF

j_call: TRBJ1-4
v_call: TRBV2
cdr3_aa: ASSYLPGVSANEKLF